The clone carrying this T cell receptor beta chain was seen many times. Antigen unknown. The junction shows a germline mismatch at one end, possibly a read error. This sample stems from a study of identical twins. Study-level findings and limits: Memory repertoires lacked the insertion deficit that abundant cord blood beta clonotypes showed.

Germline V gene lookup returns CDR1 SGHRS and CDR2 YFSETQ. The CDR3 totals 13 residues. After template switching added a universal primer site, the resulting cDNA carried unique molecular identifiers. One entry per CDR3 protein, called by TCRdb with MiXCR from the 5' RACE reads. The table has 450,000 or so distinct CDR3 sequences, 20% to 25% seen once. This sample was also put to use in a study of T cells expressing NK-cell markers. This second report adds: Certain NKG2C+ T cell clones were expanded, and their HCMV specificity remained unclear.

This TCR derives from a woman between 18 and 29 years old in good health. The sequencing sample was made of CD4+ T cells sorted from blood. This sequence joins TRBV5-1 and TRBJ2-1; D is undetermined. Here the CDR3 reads CASSLTSYNEQFF. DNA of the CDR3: TGTGCCAGCAGCTTAACGTCCTACAATGAGCAGTTCTTC.